This T cell receptor (beta chain) was retrieved from a study of identical twins. This clonotype was seen many times. From the 5' RACE reads, TCRdb called clonotypes with MiXCR, one entry per CDR3 protein. Of around 650,000 distinct CDR3 sequences in the sample, about 7% were seen once. The same data also contributed to another study, on yellow fever vaccine responses in identical twins.

Material: PBMCs. The TCR sequence derives from a woman between 18 and 30 years old in good health.

CDR3 amino acids: CASSVTSFGSGGNEQFF. The DNA for the CDR3 is TGTGCCAGCAGCGTAACTAGCTTCGGGAGTGGTGGCAATGAGCAGTTCTTC. The chain is built from TRBV11-2 and TRBJ2-1; weak D call: TRBD2 (6 bases). The CDR3 extends over 17 amino acids. V lost 5 bases and J lost 6, with 23 bases in between. Germline CDR1 and CDR2: SGHAT and FQNNGV.